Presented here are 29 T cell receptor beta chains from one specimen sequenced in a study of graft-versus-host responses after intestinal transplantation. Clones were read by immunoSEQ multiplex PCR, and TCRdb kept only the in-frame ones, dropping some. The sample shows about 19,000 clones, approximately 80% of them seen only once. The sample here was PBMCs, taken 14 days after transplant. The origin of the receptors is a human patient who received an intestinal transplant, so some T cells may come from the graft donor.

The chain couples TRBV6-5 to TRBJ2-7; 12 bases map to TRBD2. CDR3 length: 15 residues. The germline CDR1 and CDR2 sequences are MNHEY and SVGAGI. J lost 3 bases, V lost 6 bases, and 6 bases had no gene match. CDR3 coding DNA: TGTGCCAGCAGCCCGGGACTAGCGGGTAACTACGAGCAGTACTTC. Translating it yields CASSPGLAGNYEQYF.

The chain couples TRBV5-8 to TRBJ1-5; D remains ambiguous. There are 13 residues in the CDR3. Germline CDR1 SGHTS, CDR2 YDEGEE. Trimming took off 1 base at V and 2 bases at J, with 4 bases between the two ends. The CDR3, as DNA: TGTGCCAGCAGCTTGACAGGCAATCAGCCCCAGCATTTT. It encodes CASSLTGNQPQHF. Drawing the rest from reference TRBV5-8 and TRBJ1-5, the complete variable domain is EAGVTQSPTHLIKTRGQQATLRCSPISGHTSVYWYQQALGLGLQFLLWYDEGEERNRGNFPPRFSGRQFPNYSSELNVNALELEDSALYLCASSLTGNQPQHFGDGTRLSIL.

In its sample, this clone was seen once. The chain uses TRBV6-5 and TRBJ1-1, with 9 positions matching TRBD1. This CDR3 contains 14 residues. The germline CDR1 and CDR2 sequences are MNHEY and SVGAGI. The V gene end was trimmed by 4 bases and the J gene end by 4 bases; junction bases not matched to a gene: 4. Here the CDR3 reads CASSSMTGGTEAFF. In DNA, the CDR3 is TGTGCCAGCAGTTCCATGACAGGGGGCACTGAAGCTTTCTTT.

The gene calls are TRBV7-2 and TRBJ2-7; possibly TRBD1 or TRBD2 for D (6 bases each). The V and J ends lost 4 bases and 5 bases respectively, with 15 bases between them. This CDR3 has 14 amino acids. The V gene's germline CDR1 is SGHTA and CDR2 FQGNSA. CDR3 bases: TGTGCCAGCAGCTCCGGGGGCGGAACTAACGAGCAGTACTTC. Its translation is CASSSGGGTNEQYF. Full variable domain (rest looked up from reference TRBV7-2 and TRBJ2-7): GAGVSQSPSNKVTEKGKDVELRCDPISGHTALYWYRQSLGQGLEFLIYFQGNSAPDKSGLPSDRFSAERTGGSVSTLTIQRTQQEDSAVYLCASSSGGGTNEQYFGPGTRLTVT.

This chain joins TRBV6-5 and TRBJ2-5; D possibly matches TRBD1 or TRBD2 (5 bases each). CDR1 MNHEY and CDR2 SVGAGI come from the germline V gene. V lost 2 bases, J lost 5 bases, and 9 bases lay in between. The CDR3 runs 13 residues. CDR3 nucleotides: TGTGCCAGCAGTTACGGGGGAAGGGAGACCCAGTACTTC. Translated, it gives CASSYGGRETQYF.

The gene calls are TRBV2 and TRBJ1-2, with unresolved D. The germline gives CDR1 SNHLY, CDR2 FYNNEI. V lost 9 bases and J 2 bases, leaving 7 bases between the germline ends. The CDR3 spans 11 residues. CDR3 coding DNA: TGTGCCAGGACACAGAACTATGGCTACACCTTC. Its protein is CARTQNYGYTF.

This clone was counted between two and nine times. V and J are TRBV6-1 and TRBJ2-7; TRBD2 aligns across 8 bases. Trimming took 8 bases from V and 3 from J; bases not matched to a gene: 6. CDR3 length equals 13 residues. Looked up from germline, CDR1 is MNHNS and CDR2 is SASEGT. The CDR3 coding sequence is TGTGCCAGCCTCGGGACTAGTTACTACGAGCAGTACTTC. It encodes CASLGTSYYEQYF.

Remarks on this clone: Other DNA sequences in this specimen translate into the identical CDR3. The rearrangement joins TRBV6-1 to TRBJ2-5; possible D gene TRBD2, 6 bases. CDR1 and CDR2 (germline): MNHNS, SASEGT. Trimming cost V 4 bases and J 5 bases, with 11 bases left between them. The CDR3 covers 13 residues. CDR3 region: CASSGPGLETQYF. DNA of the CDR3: TGTGCCAGCAGTGGGCCGGGACTGGAGACCCAGTACTTC.

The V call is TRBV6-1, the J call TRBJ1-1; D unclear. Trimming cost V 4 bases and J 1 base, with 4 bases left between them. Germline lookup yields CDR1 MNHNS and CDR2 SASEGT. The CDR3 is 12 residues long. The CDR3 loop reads CASSVANTEAFF. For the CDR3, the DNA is TGTGCCAGCAGTGTGGCGAACACTGAAGCTTTCTTT.

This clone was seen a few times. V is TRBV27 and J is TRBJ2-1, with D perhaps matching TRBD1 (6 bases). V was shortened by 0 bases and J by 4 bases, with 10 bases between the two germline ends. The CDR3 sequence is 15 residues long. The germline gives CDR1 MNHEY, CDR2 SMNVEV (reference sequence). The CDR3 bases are TGTGCCAGCAGTTTATCAGGGGGATCGTACAATGAGCAGTTCTTC. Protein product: CASSLSGGSYNEQFF.

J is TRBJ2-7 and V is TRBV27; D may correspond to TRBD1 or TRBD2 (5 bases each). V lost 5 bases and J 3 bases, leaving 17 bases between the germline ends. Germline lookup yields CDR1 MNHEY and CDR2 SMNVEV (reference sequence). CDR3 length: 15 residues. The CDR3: CASSLLRDGSYEQYF. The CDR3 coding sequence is TGTGCCAGCAGTCTCCTCCGGGACGGAAGCTACGAGCAGTACTTC.

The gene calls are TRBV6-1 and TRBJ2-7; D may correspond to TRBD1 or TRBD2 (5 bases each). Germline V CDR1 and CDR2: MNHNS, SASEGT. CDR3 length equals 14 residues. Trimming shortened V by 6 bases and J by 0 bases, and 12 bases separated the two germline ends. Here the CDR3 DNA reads TGTGCCAGCAGAGAGGGACCTAGCTCCTACGAGCAGTACTTC. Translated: CASREGPSSYEQYF.

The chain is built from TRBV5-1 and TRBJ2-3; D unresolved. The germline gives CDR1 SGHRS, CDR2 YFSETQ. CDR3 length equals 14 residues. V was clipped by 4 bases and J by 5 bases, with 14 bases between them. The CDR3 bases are TGCGCCAGCAGCCCATGGCATTCGGGAGATACGCAGTATTTT. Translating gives CASSPWHSGDTQYF.

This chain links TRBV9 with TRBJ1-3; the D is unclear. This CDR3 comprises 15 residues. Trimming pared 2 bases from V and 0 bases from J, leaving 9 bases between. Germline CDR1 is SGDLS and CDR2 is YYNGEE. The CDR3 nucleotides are TGTGCCAGCAGCGTCGCCACCTTCTCTGGAAACACCATATATTTT. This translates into CASSVATFSGNTIYF.

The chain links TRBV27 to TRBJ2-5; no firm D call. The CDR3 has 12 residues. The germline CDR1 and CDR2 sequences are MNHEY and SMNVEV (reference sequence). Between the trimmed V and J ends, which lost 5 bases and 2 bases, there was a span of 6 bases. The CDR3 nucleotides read TGTGCCAGCAGTAAAGGGCAAGAGACCCAGTACTTC. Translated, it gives CASSKGQETQYF.

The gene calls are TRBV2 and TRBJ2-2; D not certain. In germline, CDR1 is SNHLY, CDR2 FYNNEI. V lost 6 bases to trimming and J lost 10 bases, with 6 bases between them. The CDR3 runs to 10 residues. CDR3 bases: TGTGCCAGCAGAGGAGCGGAGCTGTTTTTT. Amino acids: CASRGAELFF.

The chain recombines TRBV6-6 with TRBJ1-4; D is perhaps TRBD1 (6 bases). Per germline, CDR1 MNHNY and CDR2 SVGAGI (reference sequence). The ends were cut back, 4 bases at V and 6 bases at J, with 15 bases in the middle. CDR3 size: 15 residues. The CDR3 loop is CASSLPTGLDEKLFF. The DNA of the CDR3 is TGTGCCAGCAGTTTGCCTACAGGGTTGGATGAAAAACTGTTTTTT.

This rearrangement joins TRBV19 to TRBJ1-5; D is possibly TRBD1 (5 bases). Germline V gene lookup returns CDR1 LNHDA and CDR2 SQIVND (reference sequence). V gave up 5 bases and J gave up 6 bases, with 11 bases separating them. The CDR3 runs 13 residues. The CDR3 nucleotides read TGTGCCAGTAGTCCCAGGGTTAGTCAGCCCCAGCATTTT. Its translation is CASSPRVSQPQHF.

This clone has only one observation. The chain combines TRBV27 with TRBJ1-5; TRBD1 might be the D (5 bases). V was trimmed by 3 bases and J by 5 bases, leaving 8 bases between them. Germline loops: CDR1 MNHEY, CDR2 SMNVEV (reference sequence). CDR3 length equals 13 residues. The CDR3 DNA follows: TGTGCCAGCAGTTTGAAGGGGTATCAGCCCCAGCATTTT. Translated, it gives CASSLKGYQPQHF.

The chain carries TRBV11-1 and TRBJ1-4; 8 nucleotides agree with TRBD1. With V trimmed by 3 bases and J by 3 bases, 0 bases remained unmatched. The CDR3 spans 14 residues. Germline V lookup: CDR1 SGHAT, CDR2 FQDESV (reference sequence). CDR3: CASSLTGANEKLFF. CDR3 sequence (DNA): TGTGCCAGCAGCTTGACAGGGGCTAATGAAAAACTGTTTTTT.

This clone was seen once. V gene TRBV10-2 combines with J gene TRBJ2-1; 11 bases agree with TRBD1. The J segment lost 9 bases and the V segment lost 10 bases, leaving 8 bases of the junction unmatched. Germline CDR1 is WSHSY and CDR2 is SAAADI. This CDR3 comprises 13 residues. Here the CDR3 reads CATFPGQGVEQFF. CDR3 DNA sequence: TGCGCCACCTTCCCGGGACAGGGGGTTGAGCAGTTCTTC.

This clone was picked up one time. The CDR3 DNA reads TGTGCCAGCAGCTTATCTACAGGGGACAGCACAGATACGCAGTATTTT. Residues: CASSLSTGDSTDTQYF. The chain is built from TRBV11-2 and TRBJ2-3; 7 bases align to TRBD1. Looked up from germline, CDR1 is SGHAT and CDR2 is FQNNGV. There are 16 residues in the CDR3. Germline trimming cut 2 bases from V and 0 bases from J; bases unmatched to any gene: 5.

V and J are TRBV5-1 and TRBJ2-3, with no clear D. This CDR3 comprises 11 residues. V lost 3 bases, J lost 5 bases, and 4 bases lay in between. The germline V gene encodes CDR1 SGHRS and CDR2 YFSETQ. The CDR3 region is CASSSRDTQYF. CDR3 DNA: TGCGCCAGCAGCTCTAGAGATACGCAGTATTTT.

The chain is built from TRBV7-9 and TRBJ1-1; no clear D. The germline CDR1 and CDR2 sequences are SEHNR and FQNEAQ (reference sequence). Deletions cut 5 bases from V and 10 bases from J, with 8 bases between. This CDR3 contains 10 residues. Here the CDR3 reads CASSTRLAFF. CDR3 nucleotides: TGTGCCAGCAGCACGCGACTAGCTTTCTTT.

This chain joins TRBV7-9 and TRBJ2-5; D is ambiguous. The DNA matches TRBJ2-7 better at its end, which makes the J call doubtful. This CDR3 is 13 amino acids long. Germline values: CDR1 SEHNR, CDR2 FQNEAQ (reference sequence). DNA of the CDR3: TGTGCCAGCAGCTTTATCGGTTCCTACGAGCAGTACTTC. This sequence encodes CASSFIGSYEQYF.

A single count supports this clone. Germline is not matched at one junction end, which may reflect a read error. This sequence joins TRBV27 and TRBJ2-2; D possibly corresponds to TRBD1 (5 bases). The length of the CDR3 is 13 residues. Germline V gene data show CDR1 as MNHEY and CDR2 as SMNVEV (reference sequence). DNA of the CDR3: TGTGCCCGCAGGGTGGGGCAAGGCGGGGAGCTGTTTTTT. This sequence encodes CARRVGQGGELFF.

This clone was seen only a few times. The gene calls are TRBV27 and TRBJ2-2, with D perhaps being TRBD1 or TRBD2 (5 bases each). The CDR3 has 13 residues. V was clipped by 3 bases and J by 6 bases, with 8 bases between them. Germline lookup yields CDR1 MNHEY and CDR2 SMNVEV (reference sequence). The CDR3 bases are TGTGCCAGCAGTTTTCCGGGGCCCGGGGAGCTGTTTTTT. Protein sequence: CASSFPGPGELFF.

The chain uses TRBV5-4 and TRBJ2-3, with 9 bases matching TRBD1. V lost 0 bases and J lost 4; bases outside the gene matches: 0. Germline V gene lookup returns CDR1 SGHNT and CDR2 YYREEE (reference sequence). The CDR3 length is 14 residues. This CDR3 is CASSLGTGADTQYF. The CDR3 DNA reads TGTGCCAGCAGCTTGGGGACAGGGGCAGATACGCAGTATTTT.

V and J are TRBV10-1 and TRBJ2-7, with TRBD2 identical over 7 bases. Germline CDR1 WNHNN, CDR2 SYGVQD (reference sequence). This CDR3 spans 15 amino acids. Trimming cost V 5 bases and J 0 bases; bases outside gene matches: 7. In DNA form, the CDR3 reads TGCGCCAGCAGTAGAGGGAGGGAGGCCTCCTACGAGCAGTACTTC. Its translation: CASSRGREASYEQYF.